These 11 T cell receptor beta chains came from one sample sequenced in a study of graft-versus-host responses after intestinal transplantation. This table comes from immunoSEQ multiplex PCR, and its TCRdb copy is limited to in-frame clones, with some not included. In the table there are tens of thousands of clones, approximately 93% of which are singletons. These receptors have no identified antigens. This specimen consisted of unstimulated CD8+ T cells sorted from spleen or lymph node cells, obtained before intestinal transplant. These receptors all come from a human donor who received an intestinal transplant.

In this sample, this clone turned up a few times. This sequence joins TRBV7-2 and TRBJ1-4; D is ambiguous. This CDR3 region has 15 residues. V was pared by 2 bases and J by 0 bases, with 7 bases between. Germline V gene sequence: CDR1 SGHTA, CDR2 FQGNSA. CDR3 nucleotide sequence: TGTGCCAGCAGCTTAAGCCCAGCAACTAATGAAAAACTGTTTTTT. It translates to CASSLSPATNEKLFF. Full variable domain (outside the CDR3, taken from reference TRBV7-2 and TRBJ1-4): GAGVSQSPSNKVTEKGKDVELRCDPISGHTALYWYRQSLGQGLEFLIYFQGNSAPDKSGLPSDRFSAERTGGSVSTLTIQRTQQEDSAVYLCASSLSPATNEKLFFGSGTQLSVL.

This clone occurred a few times. The V gene is TRBV30, the J gene TRBJ2-7; 7 bases match TRBD1. Germline V gene data show CDR1 as GTSNPN and CDR2 as SVGIG (reference sequence). The CDR3 totals 13 residues. With 0 bases clipped from V and 2 bases from J, the junction kept 1 base outside the gene matches. Written as DNA, the CDR3 is TGTGCCTGGAGTGTACAGGGGACCTACGAGCAGTACTTC. Translated, it gives CAWSVQGTYEQYF.

The sample holds one count of this clone. V usage is TRBV6-5 and J usage is TRBJ2-7; D is undetermined. The germline V gene encodes CDR1 MNHEY and CDR2 SVGAGI. This CDR3 spans 13 amino acids. Trimming shortened V by 6 bases and J by 3 bases, and 12 bases separated the two germline ends. CDR3 residues: CASSPIMGYEQYF. The CDR3 nucleotides are TGTGCCAGCAGCCCCATTATGGGCTACGAGCAGTACTTC.

The chain carries TRBV9 and TRBJ2-1; 13 nucleotides match TRBD2. V lost 4 bases to trimming and J lost 5 bases; unmatched junction nucleotides: 3. The CDR3 totals 15 residues. The V gene's germline CDR1 is SGDLS and CDR2 YYNGEE. CDR3 DNA sequence: TGTGCCAGCAGCACTAGCGGGAGGGCGAACAATGAGCAGTTCTTC. Translating it yields CASSTSGRANNEQFF.

In nucleotides, the CDR3 is TGTGCCAGCAGTTATTTCGGTATGGGCAAGTACATTCAGTACTTC. It yields the protein CASSYFGMGKYIQYF. The chain is built from TRBV6-5 and TRBJ2-4; no definite D call. The germline V gene encodes CDR1 MNHEY and CDR2 SVGAGI. V shed 3 bases and J shed 8 bases, with 17 bases lying between them. The CDR3 covers 15 residues.

This sequence joins TRBV28 and TRBJ2-7; D gene uncertain. This CDR3 region has 12 residues. Trimming pared 3 bases from V and 3 bases from J, leaving 6 bases between. Germline V CDR1 and CDR2: MDHEN, SYDVKM. CDR3 protein: CASSFYDYEQYF. CDR3 nucleotide sequence: TGTGCCAGCAGTTTTTATGACTACGAGCAGTACTTC.

This rearrangement joins TRBV5-8 to TRBJ2-7; no reliable D call. Germline CDR1 is SGHTS and CDR2 is YDEGEE. V gave up 0 bases and J gave up 6 bases, with 7 bases separating them. This CDR3 contains 12 residues. The CDR3 DNA follows: TGTGCCAGCAGCTTGGGTGGCGCCGAGCAGTACTTC. As protein: CASSLGGAEQYF.

The chain joins TRBV12-5 to TRBJ2-1, with D maybe TRBD2 (5 bases). CDR1 and CDR2 from the germline V gene are LGHNT and FRNRAP. The CDR3 has 15 residues. Trimming removed 1 base from V and 4 bases from J, with 11 bases in between. The CDR3 DNA reads TGTGCTAGTGGTTTGGACGGACTGGGGTACAATGAGCAGTTCTTC. The encoded protein is CASGLDGLGYNEQFF.

The J gene is TRBJ1-2, the V gene TRBV7-9, with D possibly being TRBD1 (5 bases). The V gene's germline CDR1 is SEHNR and CDR2 FQNEAQ (reference sequence). CDR3 size: 16 residues. The V end was cut by 5 bases, the J end by 4 bases, with 20 bases between. The CDR3 sequence: CASSPTGTQIFYGYTF. CDR3 coding DNA: TGTGCCAGCAGCCCAACCGGGACGCAAATTTTCTATGGCTACACCTTC.

V and J are TRBV7-9 and TRBJ1-2, with D tentatively TRBD1 (5 bases). V gave up 5 bases and J gave up 3 bases, with 13 bases separating them. CDR1 is SEHNR, CDR2 FQNEAQ, per germline (reference sequence). The CDR3 length is 14 residues. As DNA, the CDR3 is TGTGCCAGCAGCACAAGCCCGACAGACTATGGCTACACCTTC. This translates into CASSTSPTDYGYTF.

This chain joins TRBV6-5 and TRBJ2-1; D is perhaps TRBD2 (5 bases). Trimming stripped 2 bases from V and 3 bases from J, with 8 bases between. This CDR3 has 14 residues. Germline V gene sequence: CDR1 MNHEY, CDR2 SVGAGI. In DNA, the CDR3 is TGTGCCAGCAGTTACGGCGGAGGCTACAATGAGCAGTTCTTC. As protein: CASSYGGGYNEQFF.